This T cell receptor beta chain appears in the sequencing data of a study of blood T cell repertoires in COVID-19. At the level of the study: In each case, the material was cDNA or gDNA derived from T cells, B-cell-depleted T cells, or PBMCs.

The germline V gene encodes CDR1 SEHNR and CDR2 FQNEAQ (reference sequence). Trimming at V came to 3 bases and at J to 3 bases, leaving 8 bases not matched to a gene. The CDR3 totals 15 residues. Source study methods: Amplification from reference gene primers served as the basis for estimated nucleated cell counts. TCRdb's copy holds only in-frame clones and misses some; the assay was immunoSEQ multiplex PCR. V, J and clone size derive from that table, while D and trimming were established from the DNA sequence. The data contain approximately 120,000 clones, around 81% of them singletons. The TCR originated in a woman aged 45-65 years with acute or convalescent COVID-19. Sequencing was carried out using peripheral blood. The chain combines TRBV7-9 with TRBJ2-7, with 7 nucleotides matching TRBD1. The CDR3 reads CASSFLSSGGYEQYF. The CDR3 DNA reads as TGTGCCAGCAGCTTCCTATCGTCAGGGGGCTACGAGCAGTACTTC.